This T cell receptor beta chain was obtained from a study of shared clonotypes between healthy human individuals. TCRdb's table, derived via immunoSEQ multiplex PCR, lists solely in-frame clones and lacks some. Seen here are some 740,000 clones, about 92% observed once, and the top ten hold 24%. The naive CD8 fraction comprised CD45RO-negative cells positively selected for CCR7 and excluded terminally differentiated effector memory CD45RA+ cells. The sample consisted of naive CD8+ T cells sorted from blood. This sequence originates from a man between 25 and 39 years old in good health.

CDR3 region: CASSAPTSGGTDTQYF. CDR3 nucleotides: TGTGCCAGCAGCGCCCCGACTAGCGGGGGCACAGATACGCAGTATTTT. The rearrangement uses TRBV9 and TRBJ2-3; 11 bases map to TRBD2. The CDR3 length is 16 residues. Per germline, CDR1 SGDLS and CDR2 YYNGEE. The J segment lost 1 base and the V segment lost 3 bases, leaving 4 bases of the junction unmatched.